The sequence of this TCR beta chain was determined in a study of blood T cell repertoires in COVID-19. The CDR3 spans 14 residues. The germline CDR1 and CDR2 sequences are SGHNT and YYREEE (reference sequence). Trimming cost V 1 base and J 3 bases, with 10 bases left between them. Participant reports of clinical history set cohort assignment. TCRdb's copy holds only in-frame clones and misses some; the assay was immunoSEQ multiplex PCR. The sample yields under 350,000 clones, under 90% seen once. The sample was PBMCs or T cells enriched from blood (not recorded which). This sequence joins TRBV5-4 and TRBJ1-1; no clear D gene. The clonotype comes from a woman between 40 and 50 years old who had recovered from COVID-19. CDR3 protein: CASSLYVEDTEAFF. The CDR3 DNA sequence: TGTGCCAGCAGCTTGTACGTGGAGGACACTGAAGCTTTCTTT.